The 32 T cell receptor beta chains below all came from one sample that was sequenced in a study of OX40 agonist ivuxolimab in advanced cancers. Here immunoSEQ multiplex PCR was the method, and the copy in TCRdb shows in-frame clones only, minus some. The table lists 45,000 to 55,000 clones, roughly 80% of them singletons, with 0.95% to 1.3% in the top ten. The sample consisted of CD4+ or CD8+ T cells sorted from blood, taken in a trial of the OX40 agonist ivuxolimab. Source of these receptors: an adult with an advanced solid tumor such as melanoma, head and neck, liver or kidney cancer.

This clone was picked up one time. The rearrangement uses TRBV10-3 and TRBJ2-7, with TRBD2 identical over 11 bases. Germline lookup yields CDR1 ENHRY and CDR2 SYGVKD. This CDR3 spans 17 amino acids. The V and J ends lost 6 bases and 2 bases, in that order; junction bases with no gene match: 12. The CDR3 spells CAIRGTSGGEGAYEQYF. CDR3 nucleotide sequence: TGTGCCATCAGAGGGACTAGCGGAGGAGAGGGAGCCTACGAGCAGTACTTC.

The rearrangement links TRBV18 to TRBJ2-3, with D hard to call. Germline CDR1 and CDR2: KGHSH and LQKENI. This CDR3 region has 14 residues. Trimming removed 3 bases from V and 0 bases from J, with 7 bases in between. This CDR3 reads CASSPTGSTDTQYF. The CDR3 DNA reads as TGTGCCAGCTCACCCACCGGTAGCACAGATACGCAGTATTTT. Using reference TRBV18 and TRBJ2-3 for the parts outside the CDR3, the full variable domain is NAGVMQNPRHLVRRRGQEARLRCSPMKGHSHVYWYRQLPEEGLKFMVYLQKENIIDESGMPKERFSAEFPKEGPSILRIQQVVRGDSAAYFCASSPTGSTDTQYFGPGTRLTVL.

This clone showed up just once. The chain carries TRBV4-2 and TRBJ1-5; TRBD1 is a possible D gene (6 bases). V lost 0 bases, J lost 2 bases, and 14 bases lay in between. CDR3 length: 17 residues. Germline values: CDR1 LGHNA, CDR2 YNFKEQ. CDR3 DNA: TGTGCCAGCAGCCAAGATGTTCAGGGGTGGGGCAATCAGCCCCAGCATTTT. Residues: CASSQDVQGWGNQPQHF.

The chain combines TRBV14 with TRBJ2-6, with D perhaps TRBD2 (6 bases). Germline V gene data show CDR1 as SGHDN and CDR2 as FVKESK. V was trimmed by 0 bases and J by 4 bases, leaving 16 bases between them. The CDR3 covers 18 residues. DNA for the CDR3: TGTGCCAGCAGCCAAGATGGGACTCCCTGGGGGGGGGCCAACGTCCTGACTTTC. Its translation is CASSQDGTPWGGANVLTF.

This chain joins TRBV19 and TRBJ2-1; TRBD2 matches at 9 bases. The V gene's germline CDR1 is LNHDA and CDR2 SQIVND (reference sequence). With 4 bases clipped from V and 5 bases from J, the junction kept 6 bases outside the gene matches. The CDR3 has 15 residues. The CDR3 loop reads CASSTGLANNNEQFF. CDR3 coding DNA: TGTGCCAGTAGTACCGGACTAGCGAATAACAATGAGCAGTTCTTC.

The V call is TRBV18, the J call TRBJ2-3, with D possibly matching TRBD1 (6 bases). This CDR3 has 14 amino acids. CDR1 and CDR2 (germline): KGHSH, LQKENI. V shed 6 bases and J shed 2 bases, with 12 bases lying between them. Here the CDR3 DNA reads TGTGCCAGCTCTCGGCAGGGGCCCACAGATACGCAGTATTTT. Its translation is CASSRQGPTDTQYF.

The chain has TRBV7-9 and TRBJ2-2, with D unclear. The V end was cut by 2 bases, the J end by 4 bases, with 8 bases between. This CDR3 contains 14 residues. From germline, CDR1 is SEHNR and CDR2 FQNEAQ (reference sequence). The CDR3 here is CASSLSGGTGELFF. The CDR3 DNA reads TGTGCCAGCAGCTTATCGGGTGGCACCGGGGAGCTGTTTTTT.

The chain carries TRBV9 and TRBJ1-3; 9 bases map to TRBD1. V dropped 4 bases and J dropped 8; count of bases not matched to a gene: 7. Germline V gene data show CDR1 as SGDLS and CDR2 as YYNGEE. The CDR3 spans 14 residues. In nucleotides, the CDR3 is TGTGCCAGCAGCAAACAGGGGGCAGGGGACACCATATATTTT. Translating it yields CASSKQGAGDTIYF. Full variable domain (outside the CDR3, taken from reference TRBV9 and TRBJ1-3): DSGVTQTPKHLITATGQRVTLRCSPRSGDLSVYWYQQSLDQGLQFLIQYYNGEERAKGNILERFSAQQFPDLHSELNLSSLELGDSALYFCASSKQGAGDTIYFGEGSWLTVV.

The CDR3: CSVAPNTGELFF. The CDR3 region has the DNA TGCAGCGTTGCCCCTAACACCGGGGAGCTGTTTTTT. The chain joins TRBV29-1 to TRBJ2-2; no definite D call. Per the germline V gene, CDR1 is SQVTM and CDR2 is ANQGSEA. Trimming stripped 4 bases from V and 2 bases from J, with 5 bases between. CDR3 length: 12 amino acids.

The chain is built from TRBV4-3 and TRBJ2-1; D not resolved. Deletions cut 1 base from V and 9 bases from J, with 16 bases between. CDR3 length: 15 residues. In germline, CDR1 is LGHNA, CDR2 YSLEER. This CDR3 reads CASSQAPMGAAEQFF. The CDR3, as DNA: TGCGCCAGCAGCCAAGCGCCAATGGGCGCGGCTGAGCAGTTCTTC.

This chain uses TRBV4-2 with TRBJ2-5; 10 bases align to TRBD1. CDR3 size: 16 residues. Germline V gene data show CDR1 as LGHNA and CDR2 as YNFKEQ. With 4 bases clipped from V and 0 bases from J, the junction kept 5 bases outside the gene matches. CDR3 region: CASSRTTGGDQETQYF. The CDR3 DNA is TGTGCCAGCAGCCGCACGACAGGGGGCGACCAAGAGACCCAGTACTTC.

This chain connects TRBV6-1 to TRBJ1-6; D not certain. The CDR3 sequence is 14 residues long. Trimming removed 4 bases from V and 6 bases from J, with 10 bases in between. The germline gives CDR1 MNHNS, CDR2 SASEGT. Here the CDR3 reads CASSVGLGNSPLHF. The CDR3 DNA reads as TGTGCCAGCAGTGTGGGCCTCGGTAATTCACCCCTCCACTTT.

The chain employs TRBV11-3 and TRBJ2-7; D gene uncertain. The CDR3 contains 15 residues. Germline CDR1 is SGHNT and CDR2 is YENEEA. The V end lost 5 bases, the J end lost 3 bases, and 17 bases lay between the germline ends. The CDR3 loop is CASSLGPGPGYEQYF. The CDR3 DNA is TGTGCCAGCAGCCTCGGTCCGGGTCCCGGCTACGAGCAGTACTTC. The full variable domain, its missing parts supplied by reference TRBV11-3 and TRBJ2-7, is EAGVVQSPRYKIIEKKQPVAFWCNPISGHNTLYWYLQNLGQGPELLIRYENEEAVDDSQLPKDRFSAERLKGVDSTLKIQPAELGDSAVYLCASSLGPGPGYEQYFGPGTRLTVT.

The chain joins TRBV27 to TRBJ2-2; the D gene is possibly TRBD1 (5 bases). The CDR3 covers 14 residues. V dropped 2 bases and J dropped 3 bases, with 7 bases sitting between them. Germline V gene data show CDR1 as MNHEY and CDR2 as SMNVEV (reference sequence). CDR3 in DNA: TGTGCCAGCAGTTTAAGGGGTTACACCGGGGAGCTGTTTTTT. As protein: CASSLRGYTGELFF.

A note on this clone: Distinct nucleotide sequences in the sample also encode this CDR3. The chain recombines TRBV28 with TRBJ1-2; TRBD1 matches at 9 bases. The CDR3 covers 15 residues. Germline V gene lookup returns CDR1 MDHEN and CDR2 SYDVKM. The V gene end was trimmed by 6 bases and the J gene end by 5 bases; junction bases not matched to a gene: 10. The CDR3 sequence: CASSPPGQGPYGYTF. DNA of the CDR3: TGTGCCAGCAGCCCTCCGGGACAGGGCCCTTATGGCTACACCTTC.

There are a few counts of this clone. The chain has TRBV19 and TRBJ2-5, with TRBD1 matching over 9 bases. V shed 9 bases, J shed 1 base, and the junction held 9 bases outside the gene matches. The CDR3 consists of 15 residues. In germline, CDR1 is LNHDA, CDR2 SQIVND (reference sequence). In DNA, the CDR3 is TGTGCCAGCGATACCGGGACAGGGTCCCAAGAGACCCAGTACTTC. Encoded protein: CASDTGTGSQETQYF.

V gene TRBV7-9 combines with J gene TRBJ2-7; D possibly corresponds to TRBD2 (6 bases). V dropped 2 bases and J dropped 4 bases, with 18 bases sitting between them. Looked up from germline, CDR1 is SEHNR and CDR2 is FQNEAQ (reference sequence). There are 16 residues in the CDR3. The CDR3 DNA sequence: TGTGCCAGCAGCTTACCGCTTCGGCGGGGACCGTACGAGCAGTACTTC. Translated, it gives CASSLPLRRGPYEQYF.

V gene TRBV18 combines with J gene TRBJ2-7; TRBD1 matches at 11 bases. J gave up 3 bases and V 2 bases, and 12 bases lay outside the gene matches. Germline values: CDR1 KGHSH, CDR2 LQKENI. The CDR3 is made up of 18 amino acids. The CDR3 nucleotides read TGTGCCAGCTCACCAATGCCCGTTTTCGGGACAGGGGGCTACGAGCAGTACTTC. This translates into CASSPMPVFGTGGYEQYF.

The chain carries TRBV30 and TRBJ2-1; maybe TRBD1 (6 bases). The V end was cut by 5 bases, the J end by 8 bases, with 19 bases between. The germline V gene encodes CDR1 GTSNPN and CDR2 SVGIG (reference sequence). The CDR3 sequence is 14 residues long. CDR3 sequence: CAWGRQDGLDEQFF. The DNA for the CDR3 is TGTGCCTGGGGCCGACAGGATGGGCTTGATGAGCAGTTCTTC.

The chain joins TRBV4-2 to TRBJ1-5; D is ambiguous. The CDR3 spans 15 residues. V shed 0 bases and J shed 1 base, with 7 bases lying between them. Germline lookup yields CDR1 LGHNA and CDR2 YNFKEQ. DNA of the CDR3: TGTGCCAGCAGCCAAGAGCAGCAAAGCAATCAGCCCCAGCATTTT. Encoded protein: CASSQEQQSNQPQHF.

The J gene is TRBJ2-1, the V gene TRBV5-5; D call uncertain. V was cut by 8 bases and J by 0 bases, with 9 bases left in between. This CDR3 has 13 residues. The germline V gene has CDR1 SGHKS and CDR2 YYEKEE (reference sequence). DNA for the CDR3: TGTGCCAGTCACCAAAACTCCTACAATGAGCAGTTCTTC. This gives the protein CASHQNSYNEQFF.

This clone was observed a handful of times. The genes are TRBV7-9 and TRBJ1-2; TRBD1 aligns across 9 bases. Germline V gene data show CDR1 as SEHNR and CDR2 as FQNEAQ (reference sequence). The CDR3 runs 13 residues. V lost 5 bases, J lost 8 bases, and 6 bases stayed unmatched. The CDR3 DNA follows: TGTGCCAGCAGCCCGGGACAGGGATGGGGCTACACCTTC. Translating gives CASSPGQGWGYTF. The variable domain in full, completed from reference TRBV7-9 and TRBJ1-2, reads DTGVSQNPRHKITKRGQNVTFRCDPISEHNRLYWYRQTLGQGPEFLTYFQNEAQLEKSRLLSDRFSAERPKGSFSTLEIQRTEQGDSAMYLCASSPGQGWGYTFGSGTRLTVV.

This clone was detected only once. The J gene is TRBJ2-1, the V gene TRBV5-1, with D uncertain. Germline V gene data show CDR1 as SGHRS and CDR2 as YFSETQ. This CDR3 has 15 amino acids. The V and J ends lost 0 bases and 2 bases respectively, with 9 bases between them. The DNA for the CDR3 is TGCGCCAGCAGCTTGGCCCAGATGACCTACAATGAGCAGTTCTTC. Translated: CASSLAQMTYNEQFF. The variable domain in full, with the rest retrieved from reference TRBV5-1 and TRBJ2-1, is KAGVTQTPRYLIKTRGQQVTLSCSPISGHRSVSWYQQTPGQGLQFLFEYFSETQRNKGNFPGRFSGRQFSNSRSEMNVSTLELGDSALYLCASSLAQMTYNEQFFGPGTRLTVL.

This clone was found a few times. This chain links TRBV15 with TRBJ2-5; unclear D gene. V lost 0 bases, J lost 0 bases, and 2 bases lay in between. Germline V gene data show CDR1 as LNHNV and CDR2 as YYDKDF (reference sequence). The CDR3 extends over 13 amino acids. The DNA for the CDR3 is TGTGCCACCAGCAGAGACCACCAAGAGACCCAGTACTTC. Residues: CATSRDHQETQYF.

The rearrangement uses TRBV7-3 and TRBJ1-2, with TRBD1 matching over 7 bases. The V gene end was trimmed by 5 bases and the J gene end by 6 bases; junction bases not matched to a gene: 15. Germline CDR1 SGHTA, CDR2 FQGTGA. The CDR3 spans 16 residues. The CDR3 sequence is CASSPLGEGALDGYTF. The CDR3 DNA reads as TGTGCCAGCAGCCCCCTAGGAGAGGGGGCATTGGATGGCTACACCTTC.

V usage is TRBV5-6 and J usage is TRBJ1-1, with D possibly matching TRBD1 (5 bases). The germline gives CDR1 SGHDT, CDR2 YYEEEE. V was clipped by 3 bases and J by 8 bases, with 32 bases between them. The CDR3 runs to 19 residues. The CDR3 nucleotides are TGTGCCAGCAGCTCCCTACCGGGGGGGGGTGTAGGTCCGGGGTCCGAAGCTTTCTTT. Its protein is CASSSLPGGGVGPGSEAFF.

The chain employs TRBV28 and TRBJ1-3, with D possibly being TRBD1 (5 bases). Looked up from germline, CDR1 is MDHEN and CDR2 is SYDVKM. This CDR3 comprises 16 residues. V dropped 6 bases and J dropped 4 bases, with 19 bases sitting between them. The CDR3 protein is CASSRSGTALGNTIYF. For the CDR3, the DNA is TGTGCCAGCAGCCGCTCCGGGACGGCATTAGGAAACACCATATATTTT.

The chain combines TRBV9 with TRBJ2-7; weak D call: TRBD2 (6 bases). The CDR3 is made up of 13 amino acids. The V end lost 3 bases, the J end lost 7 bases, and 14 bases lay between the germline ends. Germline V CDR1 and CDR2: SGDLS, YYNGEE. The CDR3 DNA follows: TGTGCCAGCAGCGCCCTACTTCGGGGGGAGCAGTACTTC. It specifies CASSALLRGEQYF. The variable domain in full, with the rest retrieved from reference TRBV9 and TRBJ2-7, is DSGVTQTPKHLITATGQRVTLRCSPRSGDLSVYWYQQSLDQGLQFLIQYYNGEERAKGNILERFSAQQFPDLHSELNLSSLELGDSALYFCASSALLRGEQYFGPGTRLTVT.

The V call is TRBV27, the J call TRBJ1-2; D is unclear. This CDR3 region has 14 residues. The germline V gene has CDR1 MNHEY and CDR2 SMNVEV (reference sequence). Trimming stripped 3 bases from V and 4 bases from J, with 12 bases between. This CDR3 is CASSFRVGFYGYTF. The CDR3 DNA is TGTGCCAGCAGTTTTCGGGTCGGCTTCTATGGCTACACCTTC.

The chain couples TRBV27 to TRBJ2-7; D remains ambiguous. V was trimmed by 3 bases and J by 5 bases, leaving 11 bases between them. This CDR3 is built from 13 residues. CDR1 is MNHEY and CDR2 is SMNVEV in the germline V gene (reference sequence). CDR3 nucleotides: TGTGCCAGCAGTTTTTTCGCTGGGGACGAGCAGTACTTC. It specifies CASSFFAGDEQYF.

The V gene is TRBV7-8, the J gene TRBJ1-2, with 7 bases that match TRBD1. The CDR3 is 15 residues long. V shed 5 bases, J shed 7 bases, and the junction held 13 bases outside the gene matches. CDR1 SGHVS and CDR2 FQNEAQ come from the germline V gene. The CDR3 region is CASSEMTGRSGGYTF. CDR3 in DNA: TGTGCCAGCAGCGAGATGACAGGGCGCTCGGGTGGCTACACCTTC.

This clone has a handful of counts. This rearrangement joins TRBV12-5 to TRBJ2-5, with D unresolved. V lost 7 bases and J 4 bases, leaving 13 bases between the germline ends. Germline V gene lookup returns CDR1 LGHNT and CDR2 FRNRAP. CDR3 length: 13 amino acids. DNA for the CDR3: TGTGCTAGTGCTCCGAAGGGCCGAGAGACCCAGTACTTC. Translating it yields CASAPKGRETQYF.